This TCR beta chain was identified during a study of Ad26.COV2.S vaccination and SARS-CoV-2 variants. Overall study: Doses of Ad26.COV2.S were injected into muscle once or twice, 56 days apart.

Repertoires were generated with immunoSEQ multiplex PCR, while TCRdb's copy carries only in-frame clones and drops some. The sample lists under 550,000 clones; approximately 87% were seen once. Treatment here: around 19 received Ad26.COV2.S at low or high dose, single or two shots; 5 received placebo; per-sample allocation not given. The study sampled participants on day 63 after the first vaccine or placebo injection. Study results and caveats: Non-spike TCR breadth showed similarity between vaccine and placebo recipients. Breadth, reportedly substantial, characterized the spike-specific CD8+ and CD4+ T cell responses after vaccination. Total T cell responses may have been underestimated by the TCR breadth and depth analyses.

As regards this clone: No antigen is known for it.

The specimen comprised peripheral blood, sampled in a trial of Ad26.COV2.S vaccine versus placebo. The sequence was obtained from a person between 18 and 60 years old who received the Ad26.COV2.S COVID-19 vaccine or a placebo.

This chain's CDR3 is CASALQGFSTDTQYF. The CDR3 DNA sequence: TGTGCTAGTGCCCTACAGGGATTTTCCACAGATACGCAGTATTTT. The chain employs TRBV12-5 and TRBJ2-3; D is perhaps TRBD1 (6 bases). Trimming removed 7 bases from V and 2 bases from J, with 16 bases in between. The CDR3 extends over 15 amino acids. Germline values: CDR1 LGHNT, CDR2 FRNRAP.